The 24 T cell receptor beta chains in this list originate from one sample, sequenced in a study of chemoradiotherapy in HPV16-positive cancers. Here immunoSEQ multiplex PCR was the method, and the copy in TCRdb shows in-frame clones only, minus some. The table records tens of thousands of clones, more than 70% of them present only once. The material was blood, obtained from a patient who underwent chemoradiotherapy. These receptors were collected from a human donor with HPV-associated anogenital cancer.

The CDR3 region has the DNA TGCGCCAGCAGCCAAGGCCAGGGGGTTTACGAGCAGTACTTC. It encodes CASSQGQGVYEQYF. The chain employs TRBV4-1 and TRBJ2-7; 7 bases agree with TRBD1. Trimming cost V 1 base and J 4 bases; bases outside gene matches: 4. The CDR3 contains 14 residues. Per germline, CDR1 MGHRA and CDR2 YSYEKL.

The chain employs TRBV2 and TRBJ2-3; 8 bases map to TRBD1. Germline loops: CDR1 SNHLY, CDR2 FYNNEI. Losses at the gene ends were 7 bases for V and 4 bases for J; bases not matched to a gene: 7. The CDR3 is 14 residues long. CDR3 DNA sequence: TGTGCCAGCATTTTGACAGGGGCGGCAGATACGCAGTATTTT. Translated: CASILTGAADTQYF.

The rearrangement links TRBV5-6 to TRBJ2-5, with 12 bases lining up with TRBD2. Germline V lookup: CDR1 SGHDT, CDR2 YYEEEE. There are 16 residues in the CDR3. Unmatched junction bases numbered 6, after V lost 0 bases and J lost 6 bases. CDR3 sequence: CASSLASGRAWKTQYF. As DNA, the CDR3 is TGTGCCAGCAGCTTGGCTAGCGGGAGGGCTTGGAAGACCCAGTACTTC.

V gene TRBV27 combines with J gene TRBJ2-3; a possible D gene is TRBD2 (7 bases). Germline-derived CDR1 and CDR2 are MNHEY and SMNVEV (reference sequence). V was clipped by 6 bases and J by 4 bases, with 17 bases between them. The CDR3 is 15 amino acids. CDR3 sequence reads: CASSLSGGVSDTQYF. The DNA for the CDR3 is TGTGCCAGCAGCCTCTCGGGGGGCGTCTCAGATACGCAGTATTTT.

Only a few counts were recorded for this clone. The genes are TRBV5-8 and TRBJ2-1, with no clear D. The CDR3 totals 16 residues. Trimming took off 0 bases at V and 1 base at J, with 11 bases between the two ends. CDR1 SGHTS and CDR2 YDEGEE come from the germline V gene. Here the CDR3 reads CASSLEGSQSYNEQFF. CDR3 bases: TGTGCCAGCAGCTTGGAGGGTAGCCAATCCTACAATGAGCAGTTCTTC.

The V call is TRBV7-2, the J call TRBJ2-1; 9 positions agree with TRBD1. Trimming cost V 5 bases and J 4 bases; bases outside gene matches: 6. From germline, CDR1 is SGHTA and CDR2 FQGNSA. This CDR3 has 15 amino acids. CDR3 nucleotides: TGTGCCAGCAGCCTCCGGGACAGGGCGTACAATGAGCAGTTCTTC. Translation: CASSLRDRAYNEQFF.

The chain has TRBV2 and TRBJ1-5; 10 positions match TRBD1. Unmatched junction bases numbered 15, after V lost 7 bases and J lost 0 bases. Germline assignment: CDR1 SNHLY and CDR2 FYNNEI. The CDR3 extends over 19 amino acids. CDR3 coding DNA: TGTGCCAGCAACGGCGAGACGTGGACAGGGGGGAATAGCAATCAGCCCCAGCATTTT. It translates to CASNGETWTGGNSNQPQHF.

This rearrangement joins TRBV6-5 to TRBJ2-3; a weak D match, TRBD2 (7 bases). The germline V gene encodes CDR1 MNHEY and CDR2 SVGAGI. V lost 6 bases to trimming and J lost 3 bases, with 16 bases between them. The CDR3 totals 15 residues. CDR3 residues: CASSRGAMGTDTQYF. In nucleotides, the CDR3 is TGTGCCAGCAGCCGGGGGGCTATGGGGACAGATACGCAGTATTTT.

The V gene is TRBV5-4, the J gene TRBJ1-1; 11 positions agree with TRBD1. V shed 2 bases, J shed 4 bases, and the junction held 4 bases outside the gene matches. Germline lookup yields CDR1 SGHNT and CDR2 YYREEE (reference sequence). This CDR3 contains 15 residues. CDR3 nucleotides: TGTGCCAGCAGCTTTGGGGGGACAGGGGGCACTGAAGCTTTCTTT. Its protein is CASSFGGTGGTEAFF.

The chain combines TRBV11-2 with TRBJ1-4; D may be TRBD1 (5 bases). The germline V gene encodes CDR1 SGHAT and CDR2 FQNNGV. This CDR3 is built from 13 residues. V was cut by 3 bases and J by 8 bases, with 10 bases left in between. Written as DNA, the CDR3 is TGTGCCAGCAGCTTTGGGGGGATAGAAAAACTGTTTTTT. Translation: CASSFGGIEKLFF.

This clone appeared a few times. The rearrangement joins TRBV29-1 to TRBJ1-1; 10 bases map to TRBD1. The CDR3 is 16 amino acids. Losses at the gene ends were 2 bases for V and 5 bases for J; bases not matched to a gene: 11. The germline V gene has CDR1 SQVTM and CDR2 ANQGSEA. CDR3 in DNA: TGCAGCGTTGAACCGGGACAGGGGACCCGAAGGACTGAAGCTTTCTTT. Translated, it gives CSVEPGQGTRRTEAFF. The complete variable domain, with remaining parts taken from reference TRBV29-1 and TRBJ1-1, reads SAVISQKPSRDICQRGTSLTIQCQVDSQVTMMFWYRQQPGQSLTLIATANQGSEATYESGFVIDKFPISRPNLTFSTLTVSNMSPEDSSIYLCSVEPGQGTRRTEAFFGQGTRLTVV.

The rearrangement links TRBV5-6 to TRBJ2-1, with D perhaps given as TRBD1 or TRBD2 (5 bases each). Germline V CDR1 and CDR2: SGHDT, YYEEEE. The CDR3 covers 15 residues. V was trimmed by 4 bases and J by 8 bases, leaving 19 bases between them. CDR3 sequence: CASSRRQWRGDEQFF. CDR3 coding DNA: TGTGCCAGCAGCCGGAGACAGTGGCGAGGGGATGAGCAGTTCTTC.

For this clone: One junction end does not reproduce the germline sequence, and a read error may be involved. The chain uses TRBV27 and TRBJ2-3, with D unresolved. The CDR3 has 14 residues. Germline CDR1 reads MNHEY; CDR2 reads SMNVEV (reference sequence). DNA for the CDR3: TGTGCCAGCAGTTTACCTACCAGCATAGATACGCAGTATTTT. Translation gives CASSLPTSIDTQYF.

The chain recombines TRBV4-1 with TRBJ2-7, with 12 bases lining up with TRBD2. The J segment lost 2 bases and the V segment lost 4 bases, leaving 3 bases of the junction unmatched. CDR1 is MGHRA, CDR2 YSYEKL, per germline. This CDR3 spans 15 amino acids. DNA of the CDR3: TGCGCCAGCAGCCGGACTAGCGGGGCGACCTACGAGCAGTACTTC. Its protein product is CASSRTSGATYEQYF.

V and J are TRBV15 and TRBJ2-3; 11 bases agree with TRBD1. Germline-derived CDR1 and CDR2 are LNHNV and YYDKDF (reference sequence). This CDR3 is 16 amino acids long. V lost 6 bases to trimming and J lost 2 bases; unmatched junction nucleotides: 7. CDR3 region: CATSSTGQGATDTQYF. The CDR3 nucleotides read TGTGCCACCAGTAGTACCGGACAGGGGGCCACAGATACGCAGTATTTT.

J is TRBJ2-4 and V is TRBV7-2, with 13 bases that match TRBD2. Germline values: CDR1 SGHTA, CDR2 FQGNSA. Trimming at V came to 5 bases and at J to 7 bases, leaving 5 bases not matched to a gene. This CDR3 comprises 15 residues. CDR3 amino acids: CASSRTSGRGNIQYF. The CDR3 bases are TGTGCCAGCAGCCGGACTAGCGGGAGAGGGAACATTCAGTACTTC.

The chain combines TRBV9 with TRBJ2-3; 12 bases agree with TRBD2. The ends lost 4 bases at V and 1 base at J; junction bases unmatched: 10. Germline V gives CDR1 SGDLS, CDR2 YYNGEE. This CDR3 spans 18 amino acids. CDR3 in amino acids: CASSLGLAGGLRTDTQYF. The CDR3 DNA reads TGTGCCAGCAGCCTAGGGCTAGCGGGGGGGCTGCGCACAGATACGCAGTATTTT.

The chain is built from TRBV11-2 and TRBJ1-2; perhaps TRBD1 as D (6 bases). CDR3 length: 12 amino acids. Per germline, CDR1 SGHAT and CDR2 FQNNGV. Trimming took off 6 bases at V and 8 bases at J, with 13 bases between the two ends. The CDR3 DNA reads TGTGCCAGCAGGCAGGGTCAGGGGGGCTACACCTTC. As protein: CASRQGQGGYTF.

This chain uses TRBV15 with TRBJ2-7, with 9 bases matching TRBD2. In germline, CDR1 is LNHNV, CDR2 YYDKDF (reference sequence). The CDR3 loop spans 15 amino acids. Trimming removed 4 bases from V and 2 bases from J; junction bases left unmatched: 6. CDR3 nucleotide sequence: TGTGCCACCAGCACCCAAGCGGGGGGTACCTACGAGCAGTACTTC. This translates into CATSTQAGGTYEQYF.

This chain uses TRBV11-3 with TRBJ2-7; 9 bases align to TRBD1. This CDR3 is built from 15 residues. Trimming cost V 5 bases and J 2 bases; bases outside gene matches: 7. Germline CDR1 reads SGHNT; CDR2 reads YENEEA. The CDR3 spells CASSPGGDRAYEQYF. Written as DNA, the CDR3 is TGTGCCAGCAGCCCTGGGGGGGACAGGGCCTACGAGCAGTACTTC.

This clone was picked up a small number of times. This chain links TRBV4-1 with TRBJ1-2, with D unclear. CDR1 and CDR2 (germline): MGHRA, YSYEKL. Deletions cut 4 bases from V and 8 bases from J, with 11 bases between. The CDR3 has 12 residues. The CDR3 here is CASSPGAVGYTF. DNA of the CDR3: TGCGCCAGCAGCCCGGGAGCGGTCGGCTACACCTTC.

The chain recombines TRBV5-8 with TRBJ2-3; TRBD1 matches at 8 bases. This CDR3 region has 15 residues. Germline V gene data show CDR1 as SGHTS and CDR2 as YDEGEE. V trimming: 3 bases; J trimming: 1 base; junction bases outside the gene matches: 4. This CDR3 is CASSSPGQGTDTQYF. The CDR3 DNA follows: TGTGCCAGCAGCTCACCGGGACAGGGCACAGATACGCAGTATTTT.

The table lists this clone with a few counts. This rearrangement joins TRBV19 to TRBJ2-5; the match to TRBD2 covers 9 bases. The V and J ends lost 4 bases and 0 bases, in that order; junction bases with no gene match: 6. CDR3 length equals 16 residues. Germline V gives CDR1 LNHDA, CDR2 SQIVND (reference sequence). In DNA, the CDR3 is TGTGCCAGTAGTACCAGGGCGGGGGGGTACCAAGAGACCCAGTACTTC. It specifies CASSTRAGGYQETQYF. The whole variable domain, remainder taken from reference TRBV19 and TRBJ2-5, is DGGITQSPKYLFRKEGQNVTLSCEQNLNHDAMYWYRQDPGQGLRLIYYSQIVNDFQKGDIAEGYSVSREKKESFPLTVTSAQKNPTAFYLCASSTRAGGYQETQYFGPGTRLLVL.

The chain links TRBV28 to TRBJ2-7, with 9 bases aligning to TRBD2. The CDR3 runs 12 residues. CDR1 and CDR2 (germline): MDHEN, SYDVKM. V trimming: 4 bases; J trimming: 11 bases; junction bases outside the gene matches: 6. DNA of the CDR3: TGTGCCAGCAGTTCGACTAGCGGCAAGGAGTACTTC. It encodes CASSSTSGKEYF.